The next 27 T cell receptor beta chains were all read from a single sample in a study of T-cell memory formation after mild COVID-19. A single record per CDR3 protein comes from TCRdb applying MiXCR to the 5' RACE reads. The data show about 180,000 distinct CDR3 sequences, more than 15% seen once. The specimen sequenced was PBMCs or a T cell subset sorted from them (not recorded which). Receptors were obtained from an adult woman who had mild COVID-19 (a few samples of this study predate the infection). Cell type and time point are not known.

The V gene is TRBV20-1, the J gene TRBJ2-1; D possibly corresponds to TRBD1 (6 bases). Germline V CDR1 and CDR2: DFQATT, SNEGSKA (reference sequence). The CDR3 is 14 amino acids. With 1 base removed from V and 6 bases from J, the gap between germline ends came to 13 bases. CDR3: CSARVPGVINEQFF. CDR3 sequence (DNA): TGCAGTGCTAGAGTCCCAGGGGTAATCAATGAGCAGTTCTTC.

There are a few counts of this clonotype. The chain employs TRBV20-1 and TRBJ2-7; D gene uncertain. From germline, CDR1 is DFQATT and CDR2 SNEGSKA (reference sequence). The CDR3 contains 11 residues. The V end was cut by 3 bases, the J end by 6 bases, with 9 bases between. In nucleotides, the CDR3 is TGCAGTGCTAGTAGGGCTGGCGAGCAGTACTTC. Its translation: CSASRAGEQYF.

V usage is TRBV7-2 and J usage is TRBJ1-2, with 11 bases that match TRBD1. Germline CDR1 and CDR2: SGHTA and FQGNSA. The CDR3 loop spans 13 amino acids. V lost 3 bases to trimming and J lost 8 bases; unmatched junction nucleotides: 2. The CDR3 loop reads CASSLDRGPGYTF. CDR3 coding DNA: TGTGCCAGCAGCTTGGACAGGGGGCCCGGCTACACCTTC.

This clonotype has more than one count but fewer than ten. The CDR3 sequence: CASSVSGAGRETQYF. The DNA for the CDR3 is TGTGCCAGCAGCGTATCAGGGGCCGGCAGGGAGACCCAGTACTTC. The genes are TRBV9 and TRBJ2-5, with D possibly matching TRBD1 (6 bases). CDR1 is SGDLS, CDR2 YYNGEE, per germline. V lost 1 base, J lost 5 bases, and 15 bases lay in between. There are 15 residues in the CDR3.

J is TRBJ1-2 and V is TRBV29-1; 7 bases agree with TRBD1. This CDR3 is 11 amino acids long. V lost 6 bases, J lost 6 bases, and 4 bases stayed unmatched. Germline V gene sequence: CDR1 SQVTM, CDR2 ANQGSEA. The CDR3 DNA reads TGCAGCGTGGGACAGACCCATGGCTACACCTTC. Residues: CSVGQTHGYTF. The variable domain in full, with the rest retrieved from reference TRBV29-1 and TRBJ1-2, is SAVISQKPSRDICQRGTSLTIQCQVDSQVTMMFWYRQQPGQSLTLIATANQGSEATYESGFVIDKFPISRPNLTFSTLTVSNMSPEDSSIYLCSVGQTHGYTFGSGTRLTVV.

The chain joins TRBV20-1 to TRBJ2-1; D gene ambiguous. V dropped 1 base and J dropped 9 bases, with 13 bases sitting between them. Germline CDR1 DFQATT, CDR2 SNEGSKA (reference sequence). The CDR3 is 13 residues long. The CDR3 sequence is CSARGGLPVEQFF. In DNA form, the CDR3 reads TGCAGTGCTAGAGGAGGTCTACCCGTTGAGCAGTTCTTC.

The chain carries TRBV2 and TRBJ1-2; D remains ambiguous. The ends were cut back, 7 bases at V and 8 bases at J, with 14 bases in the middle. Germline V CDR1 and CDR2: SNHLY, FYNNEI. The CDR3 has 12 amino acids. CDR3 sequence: CASTRELRGYTF. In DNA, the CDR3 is TGTGCCAGCACAAGGGAGTTGCGCGGCTACACCTTC.

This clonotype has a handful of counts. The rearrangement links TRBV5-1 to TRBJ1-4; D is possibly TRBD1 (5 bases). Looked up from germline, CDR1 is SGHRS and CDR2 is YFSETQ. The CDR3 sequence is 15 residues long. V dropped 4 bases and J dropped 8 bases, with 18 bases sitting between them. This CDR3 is CASSRTRESGEKLFF. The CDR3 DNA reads TGCGCCAGCAGCCGAACCAGGGAAAGTGGAGAAAAACTGTTTTTT.

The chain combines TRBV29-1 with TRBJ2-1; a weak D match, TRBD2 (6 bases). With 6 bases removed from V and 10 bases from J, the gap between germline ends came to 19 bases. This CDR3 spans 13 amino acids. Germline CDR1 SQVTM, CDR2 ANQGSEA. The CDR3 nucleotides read TGCAGCGTGGAACCGGGACTCCGGGACGAGCAGTTCTTC. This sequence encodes CSVEPGLRDEQFF.

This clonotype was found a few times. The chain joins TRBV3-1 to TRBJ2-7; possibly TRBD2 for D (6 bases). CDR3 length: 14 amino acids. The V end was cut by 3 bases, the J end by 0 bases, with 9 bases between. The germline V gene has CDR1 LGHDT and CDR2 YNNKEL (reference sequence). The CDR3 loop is CASSQDYTSYEQYF. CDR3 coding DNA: TGTGCCAGCAGCCAGGACTATACCTCCTACGAGCAGTACTTC.

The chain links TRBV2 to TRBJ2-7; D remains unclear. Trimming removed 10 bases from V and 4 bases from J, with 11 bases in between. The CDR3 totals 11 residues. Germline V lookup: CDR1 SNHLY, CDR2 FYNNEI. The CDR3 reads CATSFQYEQYF. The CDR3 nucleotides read TGTGCCACCTCATTCCAGTACGAGCAGTACTTC.

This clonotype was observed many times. CDR3 amino acids: CASSNPGLADTGELFF. CDR3 nucleotides: TGCGCCAGCAGCAACCCGGGACTAGCGGACACCGGGGAGCTGTTTTTT. The chain is built from TRBV5-1 and TRBJ2-2; 11 nucleotides match TRBD2. V lost 4 bases to trimming and J lost 3 bases; unmatched junction nucleotides: 5. The CDR3 is made up of 16 amino acids. CDR1 is SGHRS and CDR2 is YFSETQ in the germline V gene.

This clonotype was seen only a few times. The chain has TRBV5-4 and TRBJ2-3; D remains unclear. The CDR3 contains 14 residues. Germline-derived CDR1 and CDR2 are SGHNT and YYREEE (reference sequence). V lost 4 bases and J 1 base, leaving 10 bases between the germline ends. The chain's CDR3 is CASSQRPGTDTQYF. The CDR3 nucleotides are TGTGCCAGCAGCCAGCGTCCCGGCACAGATACGCAGTATTTT.

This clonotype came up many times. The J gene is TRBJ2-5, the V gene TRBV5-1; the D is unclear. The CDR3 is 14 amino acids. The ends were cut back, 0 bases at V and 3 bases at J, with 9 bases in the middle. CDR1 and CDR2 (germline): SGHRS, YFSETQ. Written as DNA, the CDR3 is TGCGCCAGCAGCTTGGATCCCGTGGAAGAGACCCAGTACTTC. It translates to CASSLDPVEETQYF.

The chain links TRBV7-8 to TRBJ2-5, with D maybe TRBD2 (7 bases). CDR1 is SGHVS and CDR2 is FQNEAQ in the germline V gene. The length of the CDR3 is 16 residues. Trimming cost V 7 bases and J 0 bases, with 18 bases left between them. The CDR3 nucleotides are TGTGCCAGCACCAATCCGGGGGGCGGACACCAAGAGACCCAGTACTTC. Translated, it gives CASTNPGGGHQETQYF.

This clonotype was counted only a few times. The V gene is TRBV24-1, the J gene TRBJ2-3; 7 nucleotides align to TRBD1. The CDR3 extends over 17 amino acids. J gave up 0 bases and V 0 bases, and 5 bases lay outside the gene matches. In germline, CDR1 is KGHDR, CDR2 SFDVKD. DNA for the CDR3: TGTGCCACCAGTGATTTGCGGGGACAGAGTAGCACAGATACGCAGTATTTT. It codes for CATSDLRGQSSTDTQYF.

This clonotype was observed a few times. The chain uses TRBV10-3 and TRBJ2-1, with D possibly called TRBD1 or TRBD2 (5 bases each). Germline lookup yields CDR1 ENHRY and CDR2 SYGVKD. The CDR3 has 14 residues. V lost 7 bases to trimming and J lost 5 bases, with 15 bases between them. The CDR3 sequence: CAINQRGADNEQFF. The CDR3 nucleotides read TGTGCCATCAACCAGAGGGGCGCAGACAATGAGCAGTTCTTC.

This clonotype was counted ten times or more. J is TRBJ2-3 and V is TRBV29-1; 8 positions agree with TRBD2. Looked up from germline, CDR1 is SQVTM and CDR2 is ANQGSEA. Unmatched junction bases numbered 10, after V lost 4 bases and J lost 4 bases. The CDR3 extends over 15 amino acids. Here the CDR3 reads CSVGGGLDGADTQYF. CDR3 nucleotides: TGCAGCGTTGGCGGGGGGCTAGATGGCGCAGATACGCAGTATTTT.

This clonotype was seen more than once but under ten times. Written as DNA, the CDR3 is TGTGCCAGCAGTTACTCGAGGCCCGGGGAGCTGTTTTTT. Its translation: CASSYSRPGELFF. The genes are TRBV6-6 and TRBJ2-2, with D unclear. Trimming took off 0 bases at V and 6 bases at J, with 5 bases between the two ends. Germline V CDR1 and CDR2: MNHNY, SVGAGI (reference sequence). The CDR3 has 13 amino acids.

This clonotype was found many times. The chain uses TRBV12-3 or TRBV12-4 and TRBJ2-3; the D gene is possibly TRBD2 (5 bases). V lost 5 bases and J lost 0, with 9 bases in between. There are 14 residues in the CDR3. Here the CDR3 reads CASSPRTSTDTQYF. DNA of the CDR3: TGTGCCAGCAGTCCAAGGACTAGCACAGATACGCAGTATTTT.

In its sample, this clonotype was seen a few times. The CDR3 region has the DNA TGTGCCAGCAGGACCAGGACAGGTACATATGGCTACACCTTC. This translates into CASRTRTGTYGYTF. V and J are TRBV5-6 and TRBJ1-2; 7 bases agree with TRBD1. The V gene's germline CDR1 is SGHDT and CDR2 YYEEEE. J lost 5 bases, V lost 5 bases, and 9 bases had no gene match. This CDR3 has 14 residues.

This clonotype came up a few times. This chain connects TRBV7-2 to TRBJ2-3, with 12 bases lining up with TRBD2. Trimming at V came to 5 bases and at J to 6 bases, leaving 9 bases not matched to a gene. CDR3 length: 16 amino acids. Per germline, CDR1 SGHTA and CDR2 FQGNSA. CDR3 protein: CASSGQLAGGRDTQYF. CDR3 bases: TGTGCCAGCAGCGGACAGCTAGCGGGAGGGAGGGATACGCAGTATTTT.

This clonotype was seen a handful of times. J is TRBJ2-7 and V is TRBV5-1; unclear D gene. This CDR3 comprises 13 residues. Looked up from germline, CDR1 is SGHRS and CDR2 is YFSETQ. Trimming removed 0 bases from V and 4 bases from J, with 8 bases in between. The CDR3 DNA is TGCGCCAGCAGCTTGGACAGACCTTACGAGCAGTACTTC. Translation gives CASSLDRPYEQYF.

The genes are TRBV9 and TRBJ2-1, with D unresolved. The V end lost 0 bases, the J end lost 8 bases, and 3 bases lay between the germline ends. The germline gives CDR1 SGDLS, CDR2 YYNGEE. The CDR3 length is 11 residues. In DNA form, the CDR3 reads TGTGCCAGCAGCGTAGACTATGAGCAGTTCTTC. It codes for CASSVDYEQFF.

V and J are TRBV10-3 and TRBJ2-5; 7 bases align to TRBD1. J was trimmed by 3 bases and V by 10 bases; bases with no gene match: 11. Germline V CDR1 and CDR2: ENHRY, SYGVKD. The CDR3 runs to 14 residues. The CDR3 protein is CATSGTVLKETQYF. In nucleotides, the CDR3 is TGTGCCACTTCCGGGACAGTATTGAAAGAGACCCAGTACTTC.

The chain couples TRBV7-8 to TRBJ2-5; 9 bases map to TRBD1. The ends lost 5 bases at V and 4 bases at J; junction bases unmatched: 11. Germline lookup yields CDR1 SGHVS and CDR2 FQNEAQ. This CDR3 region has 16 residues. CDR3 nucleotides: TGTGCCAGCAGCCCGAGGCGGGACAGGGCCAGAGAGACCCAGTACTTC. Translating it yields CASSPRRDRARETQYF.

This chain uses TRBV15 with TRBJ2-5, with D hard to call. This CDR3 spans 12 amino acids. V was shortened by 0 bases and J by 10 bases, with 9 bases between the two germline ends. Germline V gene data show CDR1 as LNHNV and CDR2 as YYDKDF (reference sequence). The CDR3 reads CATSRDFGDQYF. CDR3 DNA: TGTGCCACCAGCAGAGATTTTGGGGACCAGTACTTC.